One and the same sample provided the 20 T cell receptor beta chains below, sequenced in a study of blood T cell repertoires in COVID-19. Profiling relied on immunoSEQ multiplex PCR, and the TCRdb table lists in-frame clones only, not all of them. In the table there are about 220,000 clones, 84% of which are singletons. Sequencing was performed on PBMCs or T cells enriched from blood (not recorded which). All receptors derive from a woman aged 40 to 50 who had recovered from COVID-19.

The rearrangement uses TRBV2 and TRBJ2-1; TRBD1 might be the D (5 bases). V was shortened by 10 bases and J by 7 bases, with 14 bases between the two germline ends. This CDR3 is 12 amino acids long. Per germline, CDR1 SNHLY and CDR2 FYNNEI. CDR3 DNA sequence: TGTGCCACCTTCAGGGTACCGAATGAGCAGTTCTTC. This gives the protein CATFRVPNEQFF.

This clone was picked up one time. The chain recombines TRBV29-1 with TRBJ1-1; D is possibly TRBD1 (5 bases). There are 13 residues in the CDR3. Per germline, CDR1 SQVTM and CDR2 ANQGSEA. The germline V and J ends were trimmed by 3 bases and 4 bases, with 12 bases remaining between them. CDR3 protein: CSVDRVGGTEAFF. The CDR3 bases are TGCAGCGTTGACCGGGTGGGGGGCACTGAAGCTTTCTTT.

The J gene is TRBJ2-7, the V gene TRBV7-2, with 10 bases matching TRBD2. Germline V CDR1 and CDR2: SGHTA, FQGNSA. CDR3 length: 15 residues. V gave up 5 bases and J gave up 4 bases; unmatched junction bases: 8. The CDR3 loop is CASSPAGTSEYEQYV. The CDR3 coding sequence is TGTGCCAGCAGCCCGGCCGGGACTAGCGAATACGAGCAGTACGTC.

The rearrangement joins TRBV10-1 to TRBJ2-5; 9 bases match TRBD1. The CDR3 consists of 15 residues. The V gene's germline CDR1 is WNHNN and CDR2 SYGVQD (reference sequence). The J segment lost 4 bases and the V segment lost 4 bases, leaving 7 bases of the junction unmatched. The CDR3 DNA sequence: TGCGCCAGCAGTGCCTCCGGGACAGGGAGAGAGACCCAGTACTTC. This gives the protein CASSASGTGRETQYF.

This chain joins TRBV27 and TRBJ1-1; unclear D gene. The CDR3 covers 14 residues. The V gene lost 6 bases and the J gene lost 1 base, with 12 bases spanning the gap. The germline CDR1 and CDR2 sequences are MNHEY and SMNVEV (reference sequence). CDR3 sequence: CASRFGGRNTEAFF. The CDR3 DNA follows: TGTGCCAGCAGGTTCGGTGGGCGGAACACTGAAGCTTTCTTT.

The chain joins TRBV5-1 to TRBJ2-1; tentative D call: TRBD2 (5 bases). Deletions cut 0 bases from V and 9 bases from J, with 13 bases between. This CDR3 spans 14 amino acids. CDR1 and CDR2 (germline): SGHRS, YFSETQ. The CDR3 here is CASSLGRRFGEQFF. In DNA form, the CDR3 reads TGCGCCAGCAGCTTGGGGCGGAGGTTCGGTGAGCAGTTCTTC.

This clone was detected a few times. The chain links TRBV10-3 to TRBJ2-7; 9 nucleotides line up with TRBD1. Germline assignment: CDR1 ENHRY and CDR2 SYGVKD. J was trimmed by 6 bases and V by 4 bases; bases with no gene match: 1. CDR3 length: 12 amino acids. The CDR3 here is CAISGDRVEQYF. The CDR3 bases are TGTGCCATCAGTGGGGACAGGGTCGAGCAGTACTTC.

The CDR3 sequence is CASTPGAGGLARYNEQFF. The CDR3 DNA reads TGTGCCAGCACCCCTGGGGCTGGGGGACTAGCTCGCTACAATGAGCAGTTCTTC. V is TRBV14 and J is TRBJ2-1; 9 bases are a match to TRBD2. The germline V gene has CDR1 SGHDN and CDR2 FVKESK. Trimming cost V 7 bases and J 3 bases; bases outside gene matches: 16. This CDR3 is 18 amino acids long.

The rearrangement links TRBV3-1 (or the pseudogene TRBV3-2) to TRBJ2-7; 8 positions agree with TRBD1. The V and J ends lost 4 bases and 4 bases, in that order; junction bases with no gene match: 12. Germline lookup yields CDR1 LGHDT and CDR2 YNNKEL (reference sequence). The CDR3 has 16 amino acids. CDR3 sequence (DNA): TGTGCCAGCAGCCCTGGACAGGGAATTTTTTTATACGAGCAGTACTTC. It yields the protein CASSPGQGIFLYEQYF.

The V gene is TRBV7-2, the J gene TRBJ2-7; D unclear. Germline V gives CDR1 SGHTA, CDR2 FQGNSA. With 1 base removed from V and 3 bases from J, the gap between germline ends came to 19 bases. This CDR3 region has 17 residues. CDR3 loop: CASSLVADGKTSYEQYF. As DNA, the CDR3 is TGTGCCAGCAGCTTAGTAGCCGACGGCAAAACGAGCTACGAGCAGTACTTC.

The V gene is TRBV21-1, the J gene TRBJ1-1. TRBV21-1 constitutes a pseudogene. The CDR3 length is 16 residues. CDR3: CASSKAKETLNTEAFF. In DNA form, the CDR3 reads TGTGCCAGCAGCAAAGCTAAGGAGACTCTGAACACTGAAGCTTTCTTT.

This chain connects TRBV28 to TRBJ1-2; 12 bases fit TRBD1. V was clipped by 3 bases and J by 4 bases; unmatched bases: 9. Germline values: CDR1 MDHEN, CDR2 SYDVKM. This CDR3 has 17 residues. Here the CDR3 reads CASSLGTGGAGGYGYTF. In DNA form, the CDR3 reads TGTGCCAGCAGTTTGGGGACAGGGGGCGCTGGAGGCTATGGCTACACCTTC.

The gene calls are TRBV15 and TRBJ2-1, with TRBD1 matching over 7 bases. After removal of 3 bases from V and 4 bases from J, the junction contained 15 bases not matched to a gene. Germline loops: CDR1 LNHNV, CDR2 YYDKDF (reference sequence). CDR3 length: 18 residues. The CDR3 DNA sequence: TGTGCCACCAGCAGCCACCCTAGGTGGACAGGAGAATACAATGAGCAGTTCTTC. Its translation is CATSSHPRWTGEYNEQFF.

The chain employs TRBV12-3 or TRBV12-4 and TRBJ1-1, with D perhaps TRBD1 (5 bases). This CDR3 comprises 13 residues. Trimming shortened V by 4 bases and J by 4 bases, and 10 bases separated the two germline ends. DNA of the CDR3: TGTGCCAGCAGTTCCCCCGACAGCACTGAAGCTTTCTTT. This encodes CASSSPDSTEAFF.

DNA for the CDR3: TGCGCCAGCAGCCAAAGACAGGGGAAAAATGAAAAACTGTTTTTT. The encoded protein is CASSQRQGKNEKLFF. This chain joins TRBV5-1 and TRBJ1-4; 8 bases align to TRBD1. CDR3 length equals 15 residues. With V trimmed by 4 bases and J by 5 bases, 7 bases remained unmatched. Germline V gene sequence: CDR1 SGHRS, CDR2 YFSETQ.

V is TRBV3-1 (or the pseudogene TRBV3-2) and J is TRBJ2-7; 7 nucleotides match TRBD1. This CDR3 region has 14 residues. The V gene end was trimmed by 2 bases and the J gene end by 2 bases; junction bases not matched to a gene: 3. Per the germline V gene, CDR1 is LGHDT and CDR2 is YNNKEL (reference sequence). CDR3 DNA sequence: TGTGCCAGCAGCCAATACAGGGGCCCCTACGAGCAGTACTTC. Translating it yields CASSQYRGPYEQYF.

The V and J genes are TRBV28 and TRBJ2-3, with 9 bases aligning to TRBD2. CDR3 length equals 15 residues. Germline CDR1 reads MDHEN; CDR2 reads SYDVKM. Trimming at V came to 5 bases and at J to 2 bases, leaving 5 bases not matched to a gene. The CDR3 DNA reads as TGTGCCAGCAGTATAGCGGGAGCCACCACAGATACGCAGTATTTT. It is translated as CASSIAGATTDTQYF.

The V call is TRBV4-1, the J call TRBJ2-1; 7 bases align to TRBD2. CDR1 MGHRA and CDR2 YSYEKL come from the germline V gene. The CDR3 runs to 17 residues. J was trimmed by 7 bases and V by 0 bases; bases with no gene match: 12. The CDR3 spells CASSQEGQREAFNEQFF. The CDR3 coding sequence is TGCGCCAGCAGCCAAGAAGGTCAGCGGGAAGCTTTTAATGAGCAGTTCTTC.

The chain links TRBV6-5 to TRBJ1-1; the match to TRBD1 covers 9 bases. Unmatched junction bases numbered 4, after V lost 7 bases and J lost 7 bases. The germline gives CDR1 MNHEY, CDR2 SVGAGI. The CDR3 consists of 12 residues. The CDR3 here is CASMRGQGEAFF. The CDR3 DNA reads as TGTGCCAGCATGAGGGGACAGGGTGAAGCTTTCTTT.

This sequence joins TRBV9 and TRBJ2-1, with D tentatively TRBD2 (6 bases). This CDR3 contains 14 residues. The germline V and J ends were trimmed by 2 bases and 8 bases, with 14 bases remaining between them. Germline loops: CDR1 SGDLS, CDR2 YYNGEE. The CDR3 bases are TGTGCCAGCAGCGTTTCCGGGAGCTTCGATGAGCAGTTCTTC. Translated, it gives CASSVSGSFDEQFF.